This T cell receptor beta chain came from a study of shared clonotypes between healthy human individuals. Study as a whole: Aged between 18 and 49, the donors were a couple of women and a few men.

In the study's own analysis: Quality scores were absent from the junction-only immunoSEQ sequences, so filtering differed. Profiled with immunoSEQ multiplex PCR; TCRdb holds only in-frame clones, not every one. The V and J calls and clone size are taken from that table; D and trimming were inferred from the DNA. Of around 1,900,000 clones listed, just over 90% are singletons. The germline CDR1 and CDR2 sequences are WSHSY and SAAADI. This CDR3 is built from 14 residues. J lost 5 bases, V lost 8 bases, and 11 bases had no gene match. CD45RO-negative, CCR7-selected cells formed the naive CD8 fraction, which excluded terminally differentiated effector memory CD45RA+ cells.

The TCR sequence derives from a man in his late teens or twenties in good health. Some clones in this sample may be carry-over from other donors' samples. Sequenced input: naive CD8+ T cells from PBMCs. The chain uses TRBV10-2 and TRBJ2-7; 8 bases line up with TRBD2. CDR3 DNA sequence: TGCGCCAGCGCCGACGGGGGGGAAGGCGACGAGCAGTACTTC. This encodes CASADGGEGDEQYF.